The subject of this entry is one T cell receptor beta chain. The sample comes from a study of T cell changes during pregnancy in multiple sclerosis. The CDR3 consists of 16 residues. Trimming removed 0 bases from V and 3 bases from J; junction bases left unmatched: 4. Germline V gene sequence: CDR1 SGHTA, CDR2 FQGNSA. Measured with immunoSEQ multiplex PCR; TCRdb has only the in-frame clones, and not every one. This table has around 80,000 clones, roughly nine tenths appearing once. This TCR came from a female donor with multiple sclerosis, enrolled in a pregnancy study. Here the sequenced sample was peripheral blood, taken before pregnancy. V is TRBV7-2 and J is TRBJ2-3; 9 bases map to TRBD2. CDR3 sequence (DNA): TGTGCCAGCAGCTTAGCGGGCGGACTAGCGACAGATACGCAGTATTTT. Its protein is CASSLAGGLATDTQYF.